Listed here are 16 T cell receptor beta chains from one sample, sequenced in a study of a mutant IDH1 vaccine in newly diagnosed glioma. Here immunoSEQ multiplex PCR was the method, and the copy in TCRdb shows in-frame clones only, minus some. The table has 120,000 or so clones, over 75% seen once. The time point is: week 11, during vaccination. Every vaccine dose comprised 300 ug of mutant IDH1 20-mer peptide plus topical imiquimod. The antigens of these receptors remain unknown. Specimen: PBMCs, collected from a glioma patient whose treatment included an IDH1 peptide vaccine. These receptor sequences come from a middle-aged man with glioma.

J is TRBJ2-7 and V is TRBV5-1, with TRBD1 identical over 7 bases. This CDR3 spans 15 amino acids. CDR1 is SGHRS and CDR2 is YFSETQ in the germline V gene. V lost 4 bases to trimming and J lost 6 bases; unmatched junction nucleotides: 13. In nucleotides, the CDR3 is TGCGCCAGCAGCCCGGGGTTACAGGGGACCCCCGAGCAGTACTTC. Translating it yields CASSPGLQGTPEQYF.

V usage is TRBV30 and J usage is TRBJ1-2; maybe TRBD1 (5 bases). From germline, CDR1 is GTSNPN and CDR2 SVGIG (reference sequence). This CDR3 spans 15 amino acids. The V end was cut by 0 bases, the J end by 4 bases, with 15 bases between. DNA for the CDR3: TGTGCCTGGAGTGTATCGGGGACCAACCTCTATGGCTACACCTTC. Amino acid sequence: CAWSVSGTNLYGYTF.

This chain links TRBV10-2 with TRBJ2-7, with D perhaps TRBD2 (6 bases). The V gene's germline CDR1 is WSHSY and CDR2 SAAADI. CDR3 length equals 14 residues. V was shortened by 6 bases and J by 0 bases, with 12 bases between the two germline ends. The CDR3 is CASRPLANSYEQYF. DNA of the CDR3: TGCGCCAGCAGGCCCCTAGCGAACTCCTACGAGCAGTACTTC.

The chain has TRBV30 and TRBJ2-1; D might be TRBD1 or TRBD2, each matching 5 bases. The length of the CDR3 is 15 residues. From germline, CDR1 is GTSNPN and CDR2 SVGIG (reference sequence). Trimming removed 2 bases at V and 0 bases at J, with 11 bases between. The CDR3 bases are TGTGCCTGGAGTCAGTGGGGGAGCTCCTACAATGAGCAGTTCTTC. Amino acids: CAWSQWGSSYNEQFF. The variable domain in full, with the rest retrieved from reference TRBV30 and TRBJ2-1, is SQTIHQWPATLVQPVGSPLSLECTVEGTSNPNLYWYRQAAGRGLQLLFYSVGIGQISSEVPQNLSASRPQDRQFILSSKKLLLSDSGFYLCAWSQWGSSYNEQFFGPGTRLTVL.

The chain couples TRBV30 to TRBJ2-7, with unresolved D. This CDR3 region has 13 residues. Germline V gene lookup returns CDR1 GTSNPN and CDR2 SVGIG (reference sequence). Trimming shortened V by 1 base and J by 2 bases, and 9 bases separated the two germline ends. The CDR3 loop is CAWSEGSTYEQYF. CDR3 bases: TGTGCCTGGAGTGAAGGATCAACCTACGAGCAGTACTTC.

The V call is TRBV6-1, the J call TRBJ1-6; tentative D call: TRBD1 (6 bases). V lost 7 bases and J lost 5, with 9 bases in between. Germline V CDR1 and CDR2: MNHNS, SASEGT. CDR3 size: 13 residues. The CDR3 nucleotides are TGTGCCAGCATGGGGACAAATAATTCACCCCTCCACTTT. It codes for CASMGTNNSPLHF.

This chain links TRBV14 with TRBJ1-6; D is uncertain. V was clipped by 2 bases and J by 13 bases, with 12 bases between them. Germline V CDR1 and CDR2: SGHDN, FVKESK. The CDR3 loop spans 13 amino acids. CDR3 in DNA: TGTGCCAGCAGCCAATACCAGGATAGTCCCCTCCACTTT. Translating it yields CASSQYQDSPLHF. The whole variable domain, filled in from reference TRBV14 and TRBJ1-6, reads EAGVTQFPSHSVIEKGQTVTLRCDPISGHDNLYWYRRVMGKEIKFLLHFVKESKQDESGMPNNRFLAERTGGTYSTLKVQPAELEDSGVYFCASSQYQDSPLHFGNGTRLTVT.

The J gene is TRBJ2-7, the V gene TRBV20-1; D is ambiguous. Germline V gene lookup returns CDR1 DFQATT and CDR2 SNEGSKA (reference sequence). V lost 1 base and J 6 bases, leaving 4 bases between the germline ends. The CDR3 has 10 residues. DNA for the CDR3: TGCAGTGCTAGAGCGGTCGAGCAGTACTTC. Residues: CSARAVEQYF.

The V gene is TRBV6-6, the J gene TRBJ2-4; D may correspond to TRBD1 or TRBD2 (5 bases each). The germline gives CDR1 MNHNY, CDR2 SVGAGI (reference sequence). The CDR3 length is 16 residues. V lost 4 bases and J 3 bases, leaving 16 bases between the germline ends. The CDR3 DNA is TGTGCCAGCAGTTCCTTGTTGTTGGGGGACAAAAACATTCAGTACTTC. It yields the protein CASSSLLLGDKNIQYF.

This clone has only one observation. V usage is TRBV2 and J usage is TRBJ1-6; possibly TRBD1 for D (5 bases). This CDR3 is built from 15 residues. V was clipped by 6 bases and J by 5 bases, with 14 bases between them. Germline loops: CDR1 SNHLY, CDR2 FYNNEI. The DNA of the CDR3 is TGTGCCAGCAGGTCCCGGGACGCCAATAATTCACCCCTCCACTTT. Translation gives CASRSRDANNSPLHF.

The chain carries TRBV6-5 and TRBJ2-5, with TRBD2 identical over 8 bases. This CDR3 has 15 amino acids. The J segment lost 2 bases and the V segment lost 3 bases, leaving 5 bases of the junction unmatched. Germline loops: CDR1 MNHEY, CDR2 SVGAGI. In DNA form, the CDR3 reads TGTGCCAGCAGTTATGGAGCGGGGGTTCAAGAGACCCAGTACTTC. Its protein product is CASSYGAGVQETQYF.

This chain connects TRBV5-5 to TRBJ1-2; D gene uncertain. The CDR3 consists of 14 residues. In germline, CDR1 is SGHKS, CDR2 YYEKEE (reference sequence). The V end lost 0 bases, the J end lost 6 bases, and 12 bases lay between the germline ends. The CDR3 region has the DNA TGTGCCAGCAGCTTGGACAGTCGGTCTGATGGCTACACCTTC. Translated, it gives CASSLDSRSDGYTF. The full variable domain, in which reference TRBV5-5 and TRBJ1-2 provide the parts outside the CDR3, is DAGVTQSPTHLIKTRGQQVTLRCSPISGHKSVSWYQQVLGQGPQFIFQYYEKEERGRGNFPDRFSARQFPNYSSELNVNALLLGDSALYLCASSLDSRSDGYTFGSGTRLTVV.

The gene calls are TRBV4-3 and TRBJ2-1; 8 positions agree with TRBD2. Germline assignment: CDR1 LGHNA and CDR2 YSLEER. This CDR3 has 16 amino acids. With V trimmed by 1 base and J by 6 bases, 8 bases remained unmatched. CDR3 sequence reads: CASSQVRLAGLNEQFF. The CDR3 DNA is TGCGCCAGCAGCCAAGTTAGGCTAGCGGGCCTCAATGAGCAGTTCTTC.

The J gene is TRBJ2-7, the V gene TRBV4-3; 7 bases line up with TRBD1. The germline CDR1 and CDR2 sequences are LGHNA and YSLEER. The CDR3 sequence is 14 residues long. V was pared by 8 bases and J by 2 bases, with 9 bases of the junction left unmatched. This CDR3 reads CASGRDRLAYEQYF. Written as DNA, the CDR3 is TGCGCCAGCGGCCGGGACAGACTTGCCTACGAGCAGTACTTC.

This rearrangement joins TRBV7-2 to TRBJ2-7; TRBD2 matches 9 bases. This CDR3 spans 15 amino acids. V dropped 2 bases and J dropped 3; count of bases not matched to a gene: 5. Germline CDR1 and CDR2: SGHTA and FQGNSA. CDR3 sequence reads: CASSLSGTSHYEQYF. The CDR3 nucleotides read TGTGCCAGCAGCTTAAGCGGGACTAGCCACTACGAGCAGTACTTC.

The rearrangement joins TRBV20-1 to TRBJ2-3; no clear D gene. Trimming pared 3 bases from V and 7 bases from J, leaving 8 bases between. Germline V CDR1 and CDR2: DFQATT, SNEGSKA (reference sequence). The CDR3 totals 11 residues. As DNA, the CDR3 is TGCAGTGCTAGGGCTCTGAATACGCAGTATTTT. It codes for CSARALNTQYF.